This entry features one T cell receptor (beta chain) sequence. The antigen is unknown. The sample is drawn from a study of cytotoxic CD8 clonotypes in ibrutinib-treated CLL. Genomic DNA in an amount of approximately 2 micrograms was extracted from cryopreserved PBMCs and used for the preparation of TCR beta libraries. The CDR3 is made up of 13 amino acids. Per the germline V gene, CDR1 is SSHAT and CDR2 is FNYEAQ (reference sequence). Trimming took 5 bases from V and 0 from J, leaving 4 bases between them. With sequencing, the targeted depth ranged from 1 in 200,000 to 1 in 1 million T cells. Sequencing used immunoSEQ multiplex PCR; TCRdb keeps in-frame clones, though not all of them. The sample gives about 68,000 clones, 80% of which show up once; around 7.6% is in the top ten. Points from the study as a whole: A rise in clonality was seen at ibrutinib response, and a fall back toward baseline was seen at progression.

The chain employs TRBV7-7 and TRBJ2-2; the D is unclear. This receptor was taken from a human donor with chronic lymphocytic leukemia. The sequenced sample was PBMCs, obtained at disease progression, from a patient treated with ibrutinib. In DNA, the CDR3 is TGTGCCAGCAGCGACTCGAACACCGGGGAGCTGTTTTTT. It is translated as CASSDSNTGELFF.